The 21 T cell receptor beta chains below come from one sample, sequenced in a study of tissue T cells after allogeneic stem cell transplantation. The protocol was immunoSEQ multiplex PCR, while the TCRdb copy is restricted to in-frame clones and leaves out a portion. The data show about 7,800 clones, approximately 46% seen once. The time point is: mouse harvest day 7 after allogeneic transplant. The graft held 10^6 splenic CD5+ T cells and 10^7 T-cell-depleted bone marrow cells. Sequencing was carried out using gut tissue. The receptors shown here come from a female BALB/c mouse given C57BL/6 T cells with graft-versus-host disease after an allogeneic hematopoietic cell transplant.

The sample holds a few counts of this clone. Gene names are the mouse ones. The observed sequence ends 1 residue before the CDR3 terminus, with the missing tail filled in from the germline J gene. V is TRBV3 and J is TRBJ1-6; D unclear. TRBJ1-6 has ORF status, its function being uncertain. The V end lost 5 bases, the J end lost 0 bases, and 2 bases lay between the germline ends. The CDR3 runs to 13 residues. Germline loops: CDR1 SNHLY, CDR2 FYNGKV (reference sequence). The DNA read from the CDR3 is TGTGCCAGCAGCCATTCCTATAATTCGCCCCTCTAC. This gives the protein CASSHSYNSPLY. The whole CDR3 protein is CASSHSYNSPLYF.

This clone was recorded once. The listed genes are named as in mouse. CDR3 sequence: CASSLSGNSPLYF. The sequenced part of the CDR3 DNA is TGTGCCAGCAGTTTGTCGGGGAATTCGCCCCTCTAC. This chain connects TRBV14 to TRBJ1-6; D call uncertain. The sequenced fragment ends 1 residue before the CDR3 boundary, so the rest is inferred from the germline J gene. TRBJ1-6 is identified as an open reading frame with a role that is uncertain. The CDR3 length is 13 residues. Germline assignment: CDR1 SGHDT and CDR2 FRDEAV. The V end was cut by 2 bases, the J end by 7 bases, with 7 bases between.

This clone was counted only a few times. The germline and genes are mouse ones. The read terminates 1 residue before the CDR3 end, so the remaining end is supplied by the germline J gene. The chain uses TRBV15 and TRBJ2-4; possibly TRBD1 for D (6 bases). V was shortened by 5 bases and J by 4 bases, with 10 bases between the two germline ends. CDR3 length: 13 residues. Germline V lookup: CDR1 SGHND, CDR2 FRSKSL. CDR3 bases read: TGTGCCAGCAGTCGGACAGTAAAAAACACCTTGTAC. This encodes CASSRTVKNTLY. The entire CDR3 protein is CASSRTVKNTLYF.

Judged by abundance, this clone is medium-sized. Mouse germline and gene names are used. The read stops 1 residue short of the end of the CDR3; the missing end is completed from the germline J gene. The chain uses TRBV26 and TRBJ2-7; no clear D gene. V lost 4 bases, J lost 6 bases, and 7 bases lay in between. Germline loops: CDR1 KGHPV, CDR2 FQNQEV (reference sequence). The CDR3 is made up of 11 amino acids. CDR3 residues: CASSRGFEQYF. The part of the CDR3 DNA that was read is TGTGCCAGCAGTCGGGGATTTGAACAGTAC.

Details on this clone: Mouse names are used for the genes. The DNA ends 1 residue before the CDR3 does, and the rest of the CDR3 is filled in from the germline J gene. The V and J genes are TRBV17 and TRBJ2-1; possible D gene TRBD1, 5 bases. This CDR3 is built from 12 residues. Trimming pared 5 bases from V and 6 bases from J, leaving 8 bases between. Germline V gives CDR1 MNHDT, CDR2 YYDKIL. The CDR3 bases that were read are TGTGCTAGCAGTTTACAGGTTGCTGAGCAGTTC. Translation gives CASSLQVAEQF. The complete CDR3 sequence is CASSLQVAEQFF.

Concerning this clone: Each gene name is a mouse one. The read comes to an end 1 residue before the CDR3 does, leaving the germline J gene to fill in the end. The J gene is TRBJ2-1, the V gene TRBV12-1; D possibly matches TRBD1 or TRBD2 (5 bases each). Trimming shortened V by 0 bases and J by 0 bases, and 5 bases separated the two germline ends. Germline V lookup: CDR1 SGHSN, CDR2 HYEKVE. This CDR3 is 14 amino acids long. CDR3 DNA (partial): TGTGCCAGCTCTCTCGGGGGTAACTATGCTGAGCAGTTC. Encoded protein: CASSLGGNYAEQF. The whole CDR3 sequence is CASSLGGNYAEQFF.

In the case of this clone: Gene names are the mouse ones. The missing CDR3 end, 1 residue past where the read stops, is filled in from the germline J gene. The chain joins TRBV16 to TRBJ1-3, with TRBD1 matching 7 bases. Trimming at V came to 5 bases and at J to 0 bases, leaving 4 bases not matched to a gene. CDR1 SGHSA and CDR2 FRNQAP come from the germline V gene. This CDR3 has 15 amino acids. The sequenced part of the CDR3 DNA is TGTGCAAGCAGCAGACAGGGAGTTTCTGGAAATACGCTCTAT. It translates to CASSRQGVSGNTLY. The whole CDR3 sequence reads CASSRQGVSGNTLYF.

In its sample, this clone ranks as large. Gene names refer to mouse genes. Coverage ceases 1 residue before the CDR3 finishes, and the germline J gene fills in the end. The rearrangement joins TRBV16 to TRBJ2-7; TRBD2 agrees at 10 bases. The germline V gene has CDR1 SGHSA and CDR2 FRNQAP. The CDR3 sequence is 15 residues long. V lost 5 bases to trimming and J lost 3 bases; unmatched junction nucleotides: 7. The part of the CDR3 DNA that was read is TGTGCAAGCAGCCTACGACTGGGGGGCTTCTATGAACAGTAC. It is translated as CASSLRLGGFYEQY. In full, the CDR3 is CASSLRLGGFYEQYF.

This clone was counted once. Genes here carry mouse names. The DNA ends 1 residue before the CDR3 does, and the rest of the CDR3 is filled in from the germline J gene. The rearrangement links TRBV5 to TRBJ2-5; the match to TRBD2 covers 11 bases. J was trimmed by 3 bases and V by 4 bases; bases with no gene match: 3. The CDR3 runs to 15 residues. Germline-derived CDR1 and CDR2 are LGHNA and YNLKQL (reference sequence). The CDR3 here is CASSLRDWGQDTQYF. Partial CDR3 DNA: TGTGCCAGCAGCCTCCGGGACTGGGGGCAAGACACCCAGTAC.

This clone was seen more than once but under ten times. Gene names are the mouse ones. The observed sequence ends 1 residue before the CDR3 terminus, with the missing tail filled in from the germline J gene. The chain couples TRBV13-2 to TRBJ1-1; D is perhaps TRBD1 (5 bases). CDR1 NNHNN and CDR2 SYGAGS come from the germline V gene (reference sequence). This CDR3 spans 14 amino acids. The germline V and J ends were trimmed by 2 bases and 3 bases, with 11 bases remaining between them. The CDR3 DNA, read in part, is TGTGCCAGCGGTGAAACTCCGGGACACACAGAAGTCTTC. This encodes CASGETPGHTEVF. Given in full, the CDR3 is CASGETPGHTEVFF.

The table lists this clone with a few counts. The genes and germline here are from mouse. The read is 1 residue too short to cover the CDR3 end, so that end is filled in from the germline J gene. The gene calls are TRBV26 and TRBJ2-7; D unclear. CDR1 is KGHPV and CDR2 is FQNQEV in the germline V gene (reference sequence). V gave up 8 bases and J gave up 5 bases, with 7 bases separating them. The length of the CDR3 is 10 residues. CDR3 DNA, as far as it was read: TGTGCCAGCGCGGGGAATGAACAGTAC. Translation gives CASAGNEQY. The entire CDR3 sequence reads CASAGNEQYF.

In this sample, this clone turned up a few times. Genes and germline come from the mouse. The sequenced fragment ends 1 residue before the CDR3 boundary, so the rest is inferred from the germline J gene. V is TRBV26 and J is TRBJ1-3; 7 nucleotides line up with TRBD1. This CDR3 region has 14 residues. Trimming at V came to 6 bases and at J to 0 bases, leaving 2 bases not matched to a gene. In germline, CDR1 is KGHPV, CDR2 FQNQEV (reference sequence). The CDR3 bases that were read are TGTGCCAGCAGGACAGGGATTTCTGGAAATACGCTCTAT. This codes for CASRTGISGNTLY. The full CDR3 sequence reads CASRTGISGNTLYF. Complete variable domain (other parts from reference TRBV26 and TRBJ1-3): NSKVIQTPRYLVKGQGQKAKMRCIPEKGHPVVFWYQQNKNNEFKFLINFQNQEVLQQIDMTEKRFSAECPSNSPCSLEIQSSEAGDSALYLCASRTGISGNTLYFGEGSRLIVV.

On this clone itself: Gene names and germline match the mouse. Coverage ceases 1 residue before the CDR3 finishes, and the germline J gene fills in the end. The chain uses TRBV26 and TRBJ2-7, with no clear D. The CDR3 has 14 amino acids. Germline CDR1 reads KGHPV; CDR2 reads FQNQEV (reference sequence). V lost 0 bases and J 4 bases, leaving 10 bases between the germline ends. CDR3 bases read: TGTGCCAGCAGTCTGTCGGCCCCCCCTTATGAACAGTAC. Translation: CASSLSAPPYEQY. The CDR3 in full is CASSLSAPPYEQYF.

On this clone: Genes here carry mouse names. The CDR3 end is not reached by the read, which stops 1 residue before it; the germline J gene fills it in. The V gene is TRBV26, the J gene TRBJ1-4; tentative D call: TRBD1 (5 bases). V lost 0 bases to trimming and J lost 0 bases, with 5 bases between them. Germline CDR1 is KGHPV and CDR2 is FQNQEV (reference sequence). The CDR3 loop spans 15 amino acids. The CDR3 region is CASSLSRVSNERLFF. CDR3 bases read: TGTGCCAGCAGTCTGTCCAGGGTTTCCAACGAAAGATTATTT.

As for this clone: Gene names denote mouse genes. The observed sequence ends 1 residue before the CDR3 terminus, with the missing tail filled in from the germline J gene. This chain links TRBV2 with TRBJ2-2; D assignment may be TRBD1 or TRBD2 (6 bases each). Germline assignment: CDR1 LGHNA and CDR2 YSYQKL. The V gene lost 0 bases and the J gene lost 4 bases, with 9 bases spanning the gap. The CDR3 sequence is 15 residues long. The CDR3 DNA, read in part, is TGTGCCAGCAGCCAAGAAGGGGGGAGCACCGGGCAGCTCTAC. Residues: CASSQEGGSTGQLY. The full-length CDR3 reads as CASSQEGGSTGQLYF.

Remarks on this clone: Gene names and germline refer to mouse. Sequencing ends 1 residue short of the CDR3 end; the germline J gene provides the rest. The chain links TRBV26 to TRBJ2-5; D is possibly TRBD1 (6 bases). V lost 3 bases to trimming and J lost 2 bases, with 9 bases between them. Per the germline V gene, CDR1 is KGHPV and CDR2 is FQNQEV (reference sequence). This CDR3 comprises 14 residues. The CDR3 protein is CASSLRDIQDTQYF. CDR3 bases read: TGTGCCAGCAGTCTCAGGGACATCCAAGACACCCAGTAC.

Regarding this clone: Mouse gene names apply. The CDR3: CARRDRGNTEVFF. CDR3 DNA (partial): TGTGCCCGTCGGGACAGGGGAAACACAGAAGTCTTC. V is TRBV24 and J is TRBJ1-1, with 10 bases matching TRBD1. The read terminates 1 residue ahead of where the CDR3 ends, so the germline J gene completes it. Trimming at V came to 11 bases and at J to 1 base, leaving 4 bases not matched to a gene. Germline V lookup: CDR1 KGHTA, CDR2 FRNEEI. The CDR3 sequence is 13 residues long.

As concerns this clone: Gene names and germline refer to mouse. The CDR3 end lies 1 residue beyond the end of the read and is filled in from the germline J gene. This chain joins TRBV17 and TRBJ2-7; 8 positions agree with TRBD2. Germline V gene sequence: CDR1 MNHDT, CDR2 YYDKIL. This CDR3 spans 12 amino acids. Trimming cost V 7 bases and J 7 bases; bases outside gene matches: 6. CDR3 loop: CASKTGEGEQYF. CDR3 DNA (partial): TGTGCTAGCAAGACTGGGGAGGGGGAACAGTAC. The full variable domain, its missing parts supplied by reference TRBV17 and TRBJ2-7, is DTTVKQNPRYKLARVGKPVNLICSQTMNHDTMYWYQKKPNQAPKLLLFYYDKILNREADTFEKFQSSRPNNSFCSLYIGSAGLEYSAMYLCASKTGEGEQYFGPGTRLTVL.

Details on this clone: Here the gene names and germline are mouse. Sequencing ends 1 residue short of the CDR3 end; the germline J gene provides the rest. The chain carries TRBV15 and TRBJ2-7, with D perhaps matching TRBD2 (5 bases). Deletions cut 6 bases from V and 4 bases from J, with 7 bases between. CDR3 length: 11 amino acids. CDR1 is SGHND and CDR2 is FRSKSL in the germline V gene. The CDR3 loop is CASSSGYEQYF. CDR3 bases read: TGTGCCAGCAGCTCTGGGTATGAACAGTAC. Supplemented by reference TRBV15 and TRBJ2-7, the full variable domain reads DAGVTQTPRHEVAEKGQTIILKCEPVSGHNDLFWYRQTKIQGLELLSYFRSKSLMEDGGAFKDRFKAEMLNSSFSTLKIQPTEPKDSAVYLCASSSGYEQYFGPGTRLTVL.

There are a few counts of this clone. Each gene name is a mouse one. The sequence runs out 1 residue before the end of the CDR3; the remainder is reconstructed from the germline J gene. The V and J genes are TRBV26 and TRBJ1-3; D not resolved. The V end was cut by 4 bases, the J end by 4 bases, with 5 bases between. The CDR3 has 12 amino acids. The V gene's germline CDR1 is KGHPV and CDR2 FQNQEV (reference sequence). The DNA read from the CDR3 is TGTGCCAGCAGTCCCCAGGGAAATACGCTCTAT. Its translation: CASSPQGNTLY. The whole CDR3 protein reads CASSPQGNTLYF.

Of note for this clone: Mouse gene names apply. The read comes to an end 1 residue before the CDR3 does, leaving the germline J gene to fill in the end. This chain uses TRBV3 with TRBJ1-5, with TRBD1 identical over 7 bases. V lost 1 base, J lost 3 bases, and 3 bases stayed unmatched. Per the germline V gene, CDR1 is SNHLY and CDR2 is FYNGKV (reference sequence). The CDR3 loop spans 15 amino acids. The CDR3 protein is CASSLEGGGNQAPLF. Incomplete CDR3 DNA: TGTGCCAGCAGCTTAGAAGGGGGCGGCAACCAGGCTCCGCTT.